The rows below give T cell receptor beta chains drawn from one sample of a study of shared clonotypes between healthy human individuals. TCRdb's table, derived via immunoSEQ multiplex PCR, lists solely in-frame clones and lacks some. Altogether almost 750,000 clones are present, roughly two thirds being singletons, with the ten largest covering approximately 1.8%. What was sequenced was memory CD4+ T cells sorted from blood. The receptor set was obtained from a woman aged 30 to 39 in good health. CDR3s include the opening cysteine and the closing phenylalanine or tryptophan. D genes are given only for firm matches. Rows may omit the clone size; those that give it use once, few, many or a size class.

j_call,d_call,clone_size,v_call,cdr3_nt,cdr3_aa
TRBJ1-4,NA,NA,TRBV5-1,TGCGCCAGCAGCTTGTTGCGGGGGAGTGAAAAACTGTTTTTT,CASSLLRGSEKLFF
TRBJ1-3,NA,NA,TRBV6-1,TGTGCCAGCAGTGTAACCGAGGGCGCTGGAAACACCATATATTTT,CASSVTEGAGNTIYF
TRBJ2-2,TRBD2,NA,TRBV11-2,TGTGCCAGCATGCGGCGGGAGACCACCGGGGAGCTGTTTTTT,CASMRRETTGELFF
TRBJ2-2,NA,many,TRBV27,TGTGCCAGCAGTTTGAAGGGCGGAGGCACCGGGGAGCTGTTTTTT,CASSLKGGGTGELFF
TRBJ2-7,NA,NA,TRBV5-1,TGCGCCAGCAGCTTGGACAGGTACTACGAGCAGTACTTC,CASSLDRYYEQYF
TRBJ2-7,TRBD1,once,TRBV5-1,TGCGCCAGCAGCCGGGACAGGGCCTCCTACGAGCAGTACTTC,CASSRDRASYEQYF
TRBJ1-4,TRBD1,NA,TRBV6-4,TGTGCCAGCAGAAAGACAGGGCGTGCAACTAATGAAAAACTGTTTTTT,CASRKTGRATNEKLFF
TRBJ2-7,NA,few,TRBV7-9,TGTGCCAGCAGCCTCATCTCCTACGAGCAGTACTTC,CASSLISYEQYF
TRBJ2-5,NA,once,TRBV19,TGTGCCAGTAGTACCCCCTCAAGGGGGACCCAGTACTTC,CASSTPSRGTQYF
TRBJ2-7,NA,NA,TRBV5-5,TGTGCCAGCAGCCCACGGATAACAACCACCTACGAGCAGTACTTC,CASSPRITTTYEQYF
TRBJ2-7,NA,NA,TRBV28,TGTGCCAGCAGTTCAGGGCGGTACGAGCAGTACTTC,CASSSGRYEQYF
TRBJ1-1,TRBD1,NA,TRBV2,TGTGCCAGCAGAGACAGGGAATTGCGCACTGAAGCTTTCTTT,CASRDRELRTEAFF
TRBJ2-5,NA,few,TRBV5-5,TGTGCCAGCAGCGACGCCAGGACCCAGTACTTC,CASSDARTQYF
TRBJ2-2,TRBD2,few,TRBV19,TGTGCCAGTAGTATCACTAGCGGCACCGGGGAGCTGTTTTTT,CASSITSGTGELFF
TRBJ2-1,TRBD1,NA,TRBV27,TGTGCCAGCAGATCCGGGACAGGGGGCTTTTACAATGAGCAGTTCTTC,CASRSGTGGFYNEQFF
TRBJ2-7,TRBD2,NA,TRBV28,TGTGCCAGCAGCTCGGGACTAGCGGACCTATACGAGCAGTACTTC,CASSSGLADLYEQYF
TRBJ1-1,NA,few,TRBV1,TGCACCAGCAGCCAAGAACACATGACGAACACTGAAGCTTTCTTT,CTSSQEHMTNTEAFF
TRBJ2-1,NA,few,TRBV2,TGTGCCAGCTATGGACTGGGCGGCAATGAGCAGTTCTTC,CASYGLGGNEQFF
TRBJ1-2,NA,NA,TRBV6-5,TGTGCCAGCAGTAAAGGTGGCCTCCCTGGCTACACCTTC,CASSKGGLPGYTF
TRBJ2-7,TRBD1,many,TRBV4-2,TGTGCCAGCAGCCAAGATCCGTCGGGACAGGGCAGCTCCTACGAGCAGTACTTC,CASSQDPSGQGSSYEQYF
TRBJ1-4,TRBD1,few,TRBV28,TGTGCCAGCAGTGGGGACAGGCCTAATGAAAAACTGTTTTTT,CASSGDRPNEKLFF
TRBJ2-7,TRBD1,few,TRBV25-1,TGTGCCACCTCAAGACAGGGTCGGGACGAGCAGTACTTC,CATSRQGRDEQYF
TRBJ2-1,NA,NA,TRBV15,TGTGCCACCAGCGCGGATAGCTCCTACAATGAGCAGTTCTTC,CATSADSSYNEQFF
TRBJ2-7,NA,once,TRBV7-9,TGTGCCAGCAGCTTAGTTGTTGACTGGACTACGGGGCAGTACTTC,CASSLVVDWTTGQYF
TRBJ2-1,NA,NA,TRBV19,TGTGCCAGTAGTATCGAGCTGAATGAGCAGTTCTTC,CASSIELNEQFF
TRBJ1-2,TRBD1,NA,TRBV19,TGTGCCAGTAGTATTCGGACAGGAGCAATTGGTGGCTACACCTTC,CASSIRTGAIGGYTF
TRBJ2-5,NA,NA,TRBV18,TGTGCCAGCTCACCCCCCCCCGCGGGACACTCGTACCAAGAGACCCAGTACTTC,CASSPPPAGHSYQETQYF
TRBJ1-2,TRBD1,NA,TRBV11-1,TGTGCCAGCAGCTTAGAGGGACAGGGGGAGAACTATGGCTACACCTTC,CASSLEGQGENYGYTF